The subject of this entry is one T cell receptor (beta chain). Its antigen is unknown. The sample comes from a study of Ad26.COV2.S vaccination and SARS-CoV-2 variants. Treatment defined: around 19 received Ad26.COV2.S at low or high dose, single or two shots; five or six received placebo; per-sample allocation not given. The investigators took samples on day 63 after the first vaccine or placebo injection. General study results and limits: TCR breadth and depth estimates may have understated total T cell responses. Recipients of vaccine and of placebo showed similar breadth of their non-spike TCR repertoires.

The assay was immunoSEQ multiplex PCR, and TCRdb's table has in-frame clones only and misses some. This table holds about 400,000 clones, around 82% found once. J was trimmed by 3 bases and V by 10 bases; bases with no gene match: 8. Germline assignment: CDR1 SEHNR and CDR2 FQNEAQ (reference sequence). The CDR3 runs to 14 residues. This sequence joins TRBV7-9 and TRBJ2-7; TRBD2 matches 11 bases. Sequenced here: peripheral blood, sampled in a trial of Ad26.COV2.S vaccine versus placebo. The sequence was obtained from a person between 18 and 65 years old who received the Ad26.COV2.S COVID-19 vaccine or a placebo. As DNA, the CDR3 is TGTGCCACCTCTCCGACTAGCGGGGACTACGAGCAGTACTTC. It encodes CATSPTSGDYEQYF.